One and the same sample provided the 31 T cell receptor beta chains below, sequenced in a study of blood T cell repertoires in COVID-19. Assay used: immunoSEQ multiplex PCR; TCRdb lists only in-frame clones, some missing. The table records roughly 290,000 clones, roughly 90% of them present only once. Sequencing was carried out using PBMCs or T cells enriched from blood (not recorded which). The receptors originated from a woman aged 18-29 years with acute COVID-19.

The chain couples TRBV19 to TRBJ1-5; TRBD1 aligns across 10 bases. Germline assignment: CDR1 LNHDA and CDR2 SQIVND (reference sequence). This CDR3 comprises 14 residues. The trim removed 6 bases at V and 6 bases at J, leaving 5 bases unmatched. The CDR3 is CASRSGTGVQPQHF. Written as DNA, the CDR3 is TGTGCCAGTAGATCCGGGACAGGGGTTCAGCCCCAGCATTTT.

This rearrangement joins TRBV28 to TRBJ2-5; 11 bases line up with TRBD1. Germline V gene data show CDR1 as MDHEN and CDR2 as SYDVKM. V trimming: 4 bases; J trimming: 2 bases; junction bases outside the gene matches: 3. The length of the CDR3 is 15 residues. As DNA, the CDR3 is TGTGCCAGCAGTTGGACAGGGGGCGGACAAGAGACCCAGTACTTC. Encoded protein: CASSWTGGGQETQYF. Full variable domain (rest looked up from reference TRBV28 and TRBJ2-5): DVKVTQSSRYLVKRTGEKVFLECVQDMDHENMFWYRQDPGLGLRLIYFSYDVKMKEKGDIPEGYSVSREKKERFSLILESASTNQTSMYLCASSWTGGGQETQYFGPGTRLLVL.

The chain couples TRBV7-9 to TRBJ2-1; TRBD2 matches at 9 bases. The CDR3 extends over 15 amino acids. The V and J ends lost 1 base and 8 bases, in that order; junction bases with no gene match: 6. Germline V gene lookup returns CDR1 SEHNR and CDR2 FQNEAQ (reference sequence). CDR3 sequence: CASSLGAGGPDEQFF. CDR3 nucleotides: TGTGCCAGCAGCTTAGGGGCGGGAGGGCCCGATGAGCAGTTCTTC.

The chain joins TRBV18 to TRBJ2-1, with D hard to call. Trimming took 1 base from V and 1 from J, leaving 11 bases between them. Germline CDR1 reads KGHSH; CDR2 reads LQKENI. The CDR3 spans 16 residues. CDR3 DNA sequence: TGTGCCAGCTCACCACTTTTAGCCTCTTCCTACAATGAGCAGTTCTTC. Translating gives CASSPLLASSYNEQFF.

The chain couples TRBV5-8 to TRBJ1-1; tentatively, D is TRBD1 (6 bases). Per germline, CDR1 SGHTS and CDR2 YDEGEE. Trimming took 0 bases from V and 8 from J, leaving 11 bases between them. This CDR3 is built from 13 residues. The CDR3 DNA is TGTGCCAGCAGCTTGGACGGCAGGGGAGAAGCTTTCTTT. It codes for CASSLDGRGEAFF.

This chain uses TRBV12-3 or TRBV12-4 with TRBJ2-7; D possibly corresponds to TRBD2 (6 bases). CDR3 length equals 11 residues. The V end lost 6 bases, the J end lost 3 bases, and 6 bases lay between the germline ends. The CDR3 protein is CASRGGYEQYF. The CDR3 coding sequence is TGTGCCAGCAGGGGGGGCTACGAGCAGTACTTC.

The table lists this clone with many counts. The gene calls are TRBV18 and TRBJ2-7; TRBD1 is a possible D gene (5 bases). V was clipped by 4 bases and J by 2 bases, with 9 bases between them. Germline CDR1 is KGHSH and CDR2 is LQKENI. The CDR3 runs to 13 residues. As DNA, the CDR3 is TGTGCCAGCTCACTAGGGGAAACCTACGAGCAGTACTTC. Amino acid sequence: CASSLGETYEQYF.

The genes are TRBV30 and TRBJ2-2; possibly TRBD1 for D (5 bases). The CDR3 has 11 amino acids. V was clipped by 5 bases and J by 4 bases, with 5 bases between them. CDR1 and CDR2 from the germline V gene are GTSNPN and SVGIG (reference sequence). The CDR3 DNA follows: TGTGCCTGGGACAGCACCGGGGAGCTGTTTTTT. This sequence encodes CAWDSTGELFF.

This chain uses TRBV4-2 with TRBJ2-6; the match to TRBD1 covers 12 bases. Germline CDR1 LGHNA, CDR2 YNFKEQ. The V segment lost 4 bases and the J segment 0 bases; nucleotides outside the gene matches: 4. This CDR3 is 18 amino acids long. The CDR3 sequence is CASSPGGQGASGANVLTF. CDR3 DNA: TGTGCCAGCAGCCCCGGGGGACAGGGGGCCTCTGGGGCCAACGTCCTGACTTTC.

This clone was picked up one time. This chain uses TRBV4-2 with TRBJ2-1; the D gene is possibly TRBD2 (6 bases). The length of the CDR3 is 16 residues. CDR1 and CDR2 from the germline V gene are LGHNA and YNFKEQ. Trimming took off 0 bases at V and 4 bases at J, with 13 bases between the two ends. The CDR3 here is CASSQDSIAVYNEQFF. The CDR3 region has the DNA TGTGCCAGCAGCCAAGATTCGATAGCGGTTTACAATGAGCAGTTCTTC.

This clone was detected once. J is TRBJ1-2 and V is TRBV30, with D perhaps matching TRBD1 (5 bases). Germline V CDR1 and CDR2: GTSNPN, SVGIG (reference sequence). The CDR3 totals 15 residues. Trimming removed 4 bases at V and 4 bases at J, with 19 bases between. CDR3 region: CAWTDEGAALYGYTF. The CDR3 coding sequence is TGTGCCTGGACCGACGAAGGGGCAGCACTCTATGGCTACACCTTC.

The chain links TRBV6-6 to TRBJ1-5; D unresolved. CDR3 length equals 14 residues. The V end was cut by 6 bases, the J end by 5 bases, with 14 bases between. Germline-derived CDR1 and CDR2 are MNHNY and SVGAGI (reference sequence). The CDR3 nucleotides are TGTGCCAGCAGCCCCACCTCGGGATATCAGCCCCAGCATTTT. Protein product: CASSPTSGYQPQHF.

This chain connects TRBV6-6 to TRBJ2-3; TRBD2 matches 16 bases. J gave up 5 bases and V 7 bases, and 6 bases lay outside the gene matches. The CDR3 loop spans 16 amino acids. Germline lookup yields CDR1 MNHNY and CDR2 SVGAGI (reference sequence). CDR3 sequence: CASKGLAGGPVDTQYF. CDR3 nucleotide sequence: TGTGCCAGCAAGGGACTAGCGGGAGGGCCGGTAGATACGCAGTATTTT.

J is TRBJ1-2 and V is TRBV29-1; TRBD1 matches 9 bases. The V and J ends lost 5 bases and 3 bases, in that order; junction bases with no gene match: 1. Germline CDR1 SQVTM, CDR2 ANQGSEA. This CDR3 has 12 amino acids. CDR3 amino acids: CSVRQGDYGYTF. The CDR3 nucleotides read TGCAGCGTTCGACAGGGGGACTATGGCTACACCTTC.

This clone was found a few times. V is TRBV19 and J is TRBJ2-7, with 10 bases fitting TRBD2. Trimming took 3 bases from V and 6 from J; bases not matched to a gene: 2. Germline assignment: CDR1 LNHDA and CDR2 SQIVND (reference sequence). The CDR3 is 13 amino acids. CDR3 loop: CASSILAGAEQYF. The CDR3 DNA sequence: TGTGCCAGTAGTATCCTAGCGGGGGCCGAGCAGTACTTC.

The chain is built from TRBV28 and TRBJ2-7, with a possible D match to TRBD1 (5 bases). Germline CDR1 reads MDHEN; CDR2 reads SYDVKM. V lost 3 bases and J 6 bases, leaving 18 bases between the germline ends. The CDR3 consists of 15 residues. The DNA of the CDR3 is TGTGCCAGCAGTTTTAAGGGCAGGGTAAGAAGCGAGCAGTACTTC. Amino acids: CASSFKGRVRSEQYF.

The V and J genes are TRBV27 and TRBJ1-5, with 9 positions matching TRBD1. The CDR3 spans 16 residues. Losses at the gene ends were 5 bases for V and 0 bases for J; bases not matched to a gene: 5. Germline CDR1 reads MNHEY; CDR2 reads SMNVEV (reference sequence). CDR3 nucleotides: TGTGCCAGCAGTGATACAGGGGGCCATAGCAATCAGCCCCAGCATTTT. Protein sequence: CASSDTGGHSNQPQHF.

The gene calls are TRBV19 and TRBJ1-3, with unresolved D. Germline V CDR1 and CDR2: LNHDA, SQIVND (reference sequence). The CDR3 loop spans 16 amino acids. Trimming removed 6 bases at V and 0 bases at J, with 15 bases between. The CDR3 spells CASRKETALSGNTIYF. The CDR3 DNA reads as TGTGCCAGTAGGAAAGAAACAGCACTCTCTGGAAACACCATATATTTT.

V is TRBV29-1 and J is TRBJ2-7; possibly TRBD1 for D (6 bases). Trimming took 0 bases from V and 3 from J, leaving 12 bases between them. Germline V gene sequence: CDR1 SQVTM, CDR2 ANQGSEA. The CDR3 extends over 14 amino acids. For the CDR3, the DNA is TGCAGCGTTGAAGATCGCCAGGGACACTACGAGCAGTACTTC. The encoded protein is CSVEDRQGHYEQYF.

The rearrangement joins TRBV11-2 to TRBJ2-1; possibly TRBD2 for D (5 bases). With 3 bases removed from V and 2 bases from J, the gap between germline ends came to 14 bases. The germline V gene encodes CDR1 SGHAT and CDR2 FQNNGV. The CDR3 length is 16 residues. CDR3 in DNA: TGTGCCAGCAGCTTCGACTTGACGGGGACCTACAATGAGCAGTTCTTC. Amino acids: CASSFDLTGTYNEQFF.

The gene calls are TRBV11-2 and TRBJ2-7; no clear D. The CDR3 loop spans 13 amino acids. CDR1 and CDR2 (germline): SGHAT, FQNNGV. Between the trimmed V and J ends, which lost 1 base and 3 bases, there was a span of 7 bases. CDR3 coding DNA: TGTGCCAGCAGCTTAGTGGTAGACTACGAGCAGTACTTC. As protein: CASSLVVDYEQYF.

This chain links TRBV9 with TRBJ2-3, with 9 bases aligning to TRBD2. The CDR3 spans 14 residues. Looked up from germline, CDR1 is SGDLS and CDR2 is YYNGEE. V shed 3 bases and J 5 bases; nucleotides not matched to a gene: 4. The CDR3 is CASSASGTVDTQYF. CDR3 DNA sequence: TGTGCCAGCAGCGCTAGCGGGACTGTAGATACGCAGTATTTT.

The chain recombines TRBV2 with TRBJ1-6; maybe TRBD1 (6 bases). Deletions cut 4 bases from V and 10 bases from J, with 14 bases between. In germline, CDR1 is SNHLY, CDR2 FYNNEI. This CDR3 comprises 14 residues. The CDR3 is CASSVDSSGSPLHF. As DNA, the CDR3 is TGTGCCAGCAGTGTGGACAGTTCTGGGTCACCCCTCCACTTT.

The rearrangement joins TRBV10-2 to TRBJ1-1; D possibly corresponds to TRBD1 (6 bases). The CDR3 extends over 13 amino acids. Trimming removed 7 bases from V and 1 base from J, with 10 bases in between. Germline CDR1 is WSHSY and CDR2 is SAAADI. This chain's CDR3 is CASKEQGNTEAFF. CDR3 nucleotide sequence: TGCGCCAGCAAAGAACAGGGGAACACTGAAGCTTTCTTT.

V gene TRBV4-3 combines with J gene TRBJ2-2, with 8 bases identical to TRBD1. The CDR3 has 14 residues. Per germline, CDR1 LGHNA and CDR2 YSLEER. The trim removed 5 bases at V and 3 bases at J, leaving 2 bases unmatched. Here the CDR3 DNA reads TGCGCCAGCAGCTTGGGACAGGACACCGGGGAGCTGTTTTTT. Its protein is CASSLGQDTGELFF.

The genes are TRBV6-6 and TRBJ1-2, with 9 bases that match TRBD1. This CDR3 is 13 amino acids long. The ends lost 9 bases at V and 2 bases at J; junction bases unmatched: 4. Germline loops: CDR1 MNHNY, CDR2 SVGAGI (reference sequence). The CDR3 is CASGQGRNYGYTF. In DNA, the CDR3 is TGTGCCAGTGGACAGGGGAGAAACTATGGCTACACCTTC.

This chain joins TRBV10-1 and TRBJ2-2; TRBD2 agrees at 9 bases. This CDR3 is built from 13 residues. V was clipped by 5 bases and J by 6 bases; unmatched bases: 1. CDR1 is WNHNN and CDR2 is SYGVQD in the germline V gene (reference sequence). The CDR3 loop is CASSRTSAGELFF. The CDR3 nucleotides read TGCGCCAGCAGTCGGACTAGCGCCGGGGAGCTGTTTTTT.

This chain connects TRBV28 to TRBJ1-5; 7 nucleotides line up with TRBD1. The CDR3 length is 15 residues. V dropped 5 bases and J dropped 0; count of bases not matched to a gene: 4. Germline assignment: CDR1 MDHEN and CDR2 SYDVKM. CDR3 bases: TGTGCCAGCAGTCCACAGGGGTCTAGCAATCAGCCCCAGCATTTT. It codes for CASSPQGSSNQPQHF.

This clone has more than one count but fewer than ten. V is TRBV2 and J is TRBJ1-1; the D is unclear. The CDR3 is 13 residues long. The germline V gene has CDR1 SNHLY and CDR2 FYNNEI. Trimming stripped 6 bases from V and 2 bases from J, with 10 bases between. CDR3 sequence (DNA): TGTGCCAGCAGCCGCGAAGCCAACACTGAAGCTTTCTTT. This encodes CASSREANTEAFF.

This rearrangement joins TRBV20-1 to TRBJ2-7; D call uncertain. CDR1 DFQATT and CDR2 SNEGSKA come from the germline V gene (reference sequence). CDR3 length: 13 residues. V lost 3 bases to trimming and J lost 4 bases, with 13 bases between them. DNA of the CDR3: TGCAGTGCTAGTCGCCAGCAAGCGTACGAGCAGTACTTC. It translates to CSASRQQAYEQYF.

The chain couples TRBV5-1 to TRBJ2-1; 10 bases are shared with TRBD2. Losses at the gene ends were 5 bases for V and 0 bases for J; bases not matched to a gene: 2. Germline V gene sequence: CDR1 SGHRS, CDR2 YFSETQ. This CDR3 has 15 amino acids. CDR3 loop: CASRLAGGSYNEQFF. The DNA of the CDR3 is TGCGCCAGCAGGTTAGCGGGAGGCTCCTACAATGAGCAGTTCTTC.